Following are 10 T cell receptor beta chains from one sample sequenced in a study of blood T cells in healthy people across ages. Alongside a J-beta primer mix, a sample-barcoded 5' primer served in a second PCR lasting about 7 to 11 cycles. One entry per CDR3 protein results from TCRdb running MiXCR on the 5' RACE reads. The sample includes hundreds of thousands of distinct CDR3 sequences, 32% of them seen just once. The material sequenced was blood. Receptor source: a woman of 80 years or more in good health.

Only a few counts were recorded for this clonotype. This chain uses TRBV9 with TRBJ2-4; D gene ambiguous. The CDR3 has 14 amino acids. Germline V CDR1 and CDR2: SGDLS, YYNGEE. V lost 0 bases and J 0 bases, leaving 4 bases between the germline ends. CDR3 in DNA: TGTGCCAGCAGCGTAGGGACAGCCAAAAACATTCAGTACTTC. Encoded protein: CASSVGTAKNIQYF.

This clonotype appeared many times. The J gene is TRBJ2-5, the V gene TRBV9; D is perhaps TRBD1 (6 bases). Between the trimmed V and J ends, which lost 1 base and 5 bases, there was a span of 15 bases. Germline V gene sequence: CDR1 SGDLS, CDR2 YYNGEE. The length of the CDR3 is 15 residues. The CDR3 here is CASSVLGRGGETQYF. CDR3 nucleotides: TGTGCCAGCAGCGTACTCGGCAGAGGGGGTGAGACCCAGTACTTC.

This chain's CDR3 is CSVGGLSTDTQYF. The CDR3, as DNA: TGCAGCGTTGGCGGACTATCCACAGATACGCAGTATTTT. The V gene is TRBV29-1, the J gene TRBJ2-3; TRBD2 is a possible D gene (6 bases). The germline gives CDR1 SQVTM, CDR2 ANQGSEA. The CDR3 length is 13 residues. The V end was cut by 4 bases, the J end by 2 bases, with 10 bases between.

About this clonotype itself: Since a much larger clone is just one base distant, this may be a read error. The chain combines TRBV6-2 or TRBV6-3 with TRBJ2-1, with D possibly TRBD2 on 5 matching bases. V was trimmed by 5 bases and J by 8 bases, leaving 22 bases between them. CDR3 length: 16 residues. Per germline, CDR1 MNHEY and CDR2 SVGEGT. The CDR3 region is CASSPAGATDRDEQFF. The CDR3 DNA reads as TGTGCCAGCAGTCCTGCGGGCGCTACGGACCGCGATGAGCAGTTCTTC.

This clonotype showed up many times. The CDR3 is CASRNSSGGPGEQFF. CDR3 nucleotide sequence: TGTGCCAGCAGGAATTCTAGCGGGGGCCCCGGTGAGCAGTTCTTC. This sequence joins TRBV12-3 or TRBV12-4 and TRBJ2-1, with 10 bases aligning to TRBD2. This CDR3 spans 15 amino acids. V was pared by 6 bases and J by 9 bases, with 11 bases of the junction left unmatched.

The CDR3 sequence: CASSWDRTNIQYF. The CDR3 DNA sequence: TGTGCCAGCAGTTGGGACAGGACAAACATTCAGTACTTC. The chain carries TRBV28 and TRBJ2-4, with 8 bases that match TRBD1. The CDR3 has 13 amino acids. The V segment lost 4 bases and the J segment 6 bases; nucleotides outside the gene matches: 2. Germline CDR1 MDHEN, CDR2 SYDVKM.

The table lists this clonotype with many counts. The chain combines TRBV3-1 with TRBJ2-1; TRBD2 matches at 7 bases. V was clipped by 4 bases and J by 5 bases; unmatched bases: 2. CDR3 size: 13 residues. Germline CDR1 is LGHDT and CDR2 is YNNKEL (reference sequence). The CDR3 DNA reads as TGTGCCAGCAGCCCGCTAGCGGACAATGAGCAGTTCTTC. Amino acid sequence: CASSPLADNEQFF.

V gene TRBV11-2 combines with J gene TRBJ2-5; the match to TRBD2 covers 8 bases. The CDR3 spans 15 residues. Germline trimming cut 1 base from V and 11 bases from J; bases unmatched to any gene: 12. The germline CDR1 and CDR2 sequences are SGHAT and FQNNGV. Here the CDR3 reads CASSLGASGLNEQYF. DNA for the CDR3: TGTGCCAGCAGCTTAGGGGCTAGCGGGTTGAATGAGCAGTACTTC. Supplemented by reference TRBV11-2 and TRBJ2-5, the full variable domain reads EAGVAQSPRYKIIEKRQSVAFWCNPISGHATLYWYQQILGQGPKLLIQFQNNGVVDDSQLPKDRFSAERLKGVDSTLKIQPAKLEDSAVYLCASSLGASGLNEQYFGPGTRLLVL.

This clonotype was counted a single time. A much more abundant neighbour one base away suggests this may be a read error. The CDR3, as DNA: TGCAGCGCCGACGCAGGGTCTGAGACCCAGTACTTC. Residues: CSADAGSETQYF. The chain combines TRBV29-1 with TRBJ2-5, with D possibly being TRBD1 (5 bases). CDR3 length: 12 residues. V dropped 7 bases and J dropped 5 bases, with 14 bases sitting between them. Per germline, CDR1 SQVTM and CDR2 ANQGSEA.

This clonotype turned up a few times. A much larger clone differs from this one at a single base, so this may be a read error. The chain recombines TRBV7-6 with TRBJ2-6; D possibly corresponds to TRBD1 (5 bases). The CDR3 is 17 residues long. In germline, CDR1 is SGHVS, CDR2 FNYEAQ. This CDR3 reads CASSLVPQSSGANVRTF. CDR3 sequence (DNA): TGTGCCAGCAGCTTAGTCCCCCAAAGCTCTGGGGCCAACGTCCGGACTTTC.